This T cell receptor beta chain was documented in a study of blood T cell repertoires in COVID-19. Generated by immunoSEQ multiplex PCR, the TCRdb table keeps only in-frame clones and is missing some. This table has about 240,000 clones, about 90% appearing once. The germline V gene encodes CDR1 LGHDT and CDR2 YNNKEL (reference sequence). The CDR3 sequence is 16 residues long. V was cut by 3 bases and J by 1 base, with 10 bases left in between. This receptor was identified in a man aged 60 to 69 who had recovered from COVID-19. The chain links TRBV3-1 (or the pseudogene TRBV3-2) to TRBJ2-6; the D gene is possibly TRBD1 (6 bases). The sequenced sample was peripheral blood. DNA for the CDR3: TGTGCCAGCAGCCAGAGGGGGATTTCTGGGGCCAACGTCCTGACTTTC. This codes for CASSQRGISGANVLTF.